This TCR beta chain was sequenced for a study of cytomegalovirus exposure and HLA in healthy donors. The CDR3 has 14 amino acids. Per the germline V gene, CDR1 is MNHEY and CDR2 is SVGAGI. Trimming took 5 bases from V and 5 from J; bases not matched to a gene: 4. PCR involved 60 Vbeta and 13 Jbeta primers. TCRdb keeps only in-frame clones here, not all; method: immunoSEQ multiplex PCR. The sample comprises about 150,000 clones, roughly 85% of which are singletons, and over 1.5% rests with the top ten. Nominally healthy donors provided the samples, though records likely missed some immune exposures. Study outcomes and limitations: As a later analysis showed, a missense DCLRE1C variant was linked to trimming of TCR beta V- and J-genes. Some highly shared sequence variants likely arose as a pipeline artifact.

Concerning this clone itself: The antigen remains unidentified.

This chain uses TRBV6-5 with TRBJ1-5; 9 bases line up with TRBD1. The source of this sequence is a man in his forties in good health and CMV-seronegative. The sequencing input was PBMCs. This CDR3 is CASSMTGGDQPQHF. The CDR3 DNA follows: TGTGCCAGCAGTATGACAGGGGGGGATCAGCCCCAGCATTTT.